The 18 T cell receptor beta chains listed next were all sequenced from one sample in a study of T cell responses to AZD1222 COVID-19 vaccine. Profiled with immunoSEQ multiplex PCR; TCRdb holds only in-frame clones, not every one. The sample has roughly 77,000 clones; over 75% are singletons. The sample here was peripheral blood, taken on day 0 of MenACWY control vaccination. The receptors here all came from an adult in good health.

The V gene is TRBV6-5, the J gene TRBJ1-1; the D is unclear. Per the germline V gene, CDR1 is MNHEY and CDR2 is SVGAGI. The CDR3 loop spans 14 amino acids. V was cut by 6 bases and J by 1 base, with 12 bases left in between. CDR3 loop: CASSLASSNTEAFF. CDR3 nucleotides: TGTGCCAGCAGCCTTGCCAGTTCGAACACTGAAGCTTTCTTT.

The J gene is TRBJ1-2, the V gene TRBV3-1 (or the pseudogene TRBV3-2), with TRBD1 matching over 8 bases. Germline V gives CDR1 LGHDT, CDR2 YNNKEL (reference sequence). The CDR3 covers 15 residues. V lost 1 base to trimming and J lost 4 bases; unmatched junction nucleotides: 5. This CDR3 reads CASSQGTTGAYGYTF. In nucleotides, the CDR3 is TGTGCCAGCAGCCAAGGAACGACAGGGGCCTATGGCTACACCTTC.

This clone was found a few times. The gene calls are TRBV4-3 and TRBJ2-5, with TRBD2 identical over 9 bases. The germline gives CDR1 LGHNA, CDR2 YSLEER. There are 16 residues in the CDR3. Trimming cost V 4 bases and J 1 base; bases outside gene matches: 7. The CDR3 DNA is TGCGCCAGCAGCCTAGCTAGCGGGGCCTCCCAAGAGACCCAGTACTTC. Amino acid sequence: CASSLASGASQETQYF.

The chain couples TRBV4-1 to TRBJ2-5; D gene unclear. Germline V lookup: CDR1 MGHRA, CDR2 YSYEKL. The CDR3 consists of 15 residues. The V end lost 0 bases, the J end lost 2 bases, and 10 bases lay between the germline ends. CDR3 sequence: CASSQDPQMQETQYF. CDR3 bases: TGCGCCAGCAGCCAAGACCCTCAGATGCAAGAGACCCAGTACTTC.

The V and J genes are TRBV18 and TRBJ2-2, with D perhaps TRBD1 (7 bases). Germline CDR1 is KGHSH and CDR2 is LQKENI. This CDR3 spans 16 amino acids. Trimming left V 3 bases short and J 5 bases short, with 16 bases between. Here the CDR3 reads CASSPSAGGPTGELFF. The CDR3 DNA reads TGTGCCAGCTCACCGTCCGCAGGGGGGCCTACCGGGGAGCTGTTTTTT.

This clone has a handful of counts. Distinct nucleotide sequences in the sample also encode this CDR3. This chain uses TRBV19 with TRBJ2-1; TRBD2 agrees at 11 bases. The germline CDR1 and CDR2 sequences are LNHDA and SQIVND (reference sequence). The junction had 5 bases not matched to a gene; V was cut back by 8 bases and J by 2 bases. This CDR3 has 15 amino acids. The CDR3 sequence: CASSVTSGAYNEQFF. For the CDR3, the DNA is TGTGCCAGTTCTGTGACTAGCGGGGCCTACAATGAGCAGTTCTTC.

V gene TRBV6-2 or TRBV6-3 combines with J gene TRBJ1-5; D is unclear. From germline, CDR1 is MNHEY and CDR2 SVGEGT. V gave up 2 bases and J gave up 0 bases, with 11 bases separating them. This CDR3 is built from 16 residues. The CDR3 nucleotides read TGTGCCAGCAGTTACCCTTCCCAGACTAGCAATCAGCCCCAGCATTTT. Translation: CASSYPSQTSNQPQHF.

The chain employs TRBV4-1 and TRBJ1-2, with 7 bases aligning to TRBD1. The J segment lost 7 bases and the V segment lost 4 bases, leaving 15 bases of the junction unmatched. The length of the CDR3 is 16 residues. Germline CDR1 and CDR2: MGHRA and YSYEKL. The chain's CDR3 is CASSPRDDRVILGYTF. The CDR3 bases are TGCGCCAGCAGCCCACGAGACGACAGGGTAATACTTGGCTACACCTTC.

The chain uses TRBV28 and TRBJ1-5; D call uncertain. The V and J ends lost 8 bases and 2 bases respectively, with 10 bases between them. From germline, CDR1 is MDHEN and CDR2 SYDVKM. The CDR3 consists of 13 residues. The CDR3 DNA follows: TGTGCCAGCTTCTCGGGCGGCAATCAGCCCCAGCATTTT. This encodes CASFSGGNQPQHF.

This rearrangement joins TRBV28 to TRBJ2-7, with 11 bases that match TRBD2. V lost 4 bases to trimming and J lost 5 bases; unmatched junction nucleotides: 7. CDR1 and CDR2 from the germline V gene are MDHEN and SYDVKM. CDR3 length: 15 amino acids. CDR3 in DNA: TGTGCCAGCAGTTACTGGACTAGCGGGTCAAACGAGCAGTACTTC. Translation: CASSYWTSGSNEQYF.

The chain has TRBV28 and TRBJ1-1; 7 bases match TRBD1. Germline trimming cut 2 bases from V and 0 bases from J; bases unmatched to any gene: 3. The CDR3 covers 15 residues. Looked up from germline, CDR1 is MDHEN and CDR2 is SYDVKM. The CDR3 bases are TGTGCCAGCAGTTTAGTGGGACAGCTGAACACTGAAGCTTTCTTT. Its protein product is CASSLVGQLNTEAFF.

V is TRBV20-1 and J is TRBJ1-5, with a possible D match to TRBD1 (5 bases). Germline CDR1 and CDR2: DFQATT and SNEGSKA (reference sequence). CDR3 length equals 13 residues. Trimming stripped 3 bases from V and 1 base from J, with 7 bases between. The CDR3 nucleotides are TGCAGTGCTAGTTGGGGGAGCAATCAGCCCCAGCATTTT. This gives the protein CSASWGSNQPQHF.

V usage is TRBV5-8 and J usage is TRBJ1-1; D call uncertain. The CDR3 has 10 residues. Per germline, CDR1 SGHTS and CDR2 YDEGEE. Trimming cost V 5 bases and J 11 bases, with 10 bases left between them. CDR3 sequence (DNA): TGTGCCAGCAGAGAACCTCGGGCTTTCTTT. It translates to CASREPRAFF.

The rearrangement links TRBV13 to TRBJ1-6; the match to TRBD1 covers 8 bases. Germline V gene lookup returns CDR1 PRHDT and CDR2 FYEKMQ (reference sequence). CDR3 length: 15 amino acids. Unmatched junction bases numbered 10, after V lost 6 bases and J lost 9 bases. CDR3: CASSLGRTGTSPLHF. Here the CDR3 DNA reads TGTGCCAGCAGTTTGGGGAGGACAGGGACTTCACCCCTCCACTTT.

The chain has TRBV5-3 and TRBJ1-4; D is perhaps TRBD1 (6 bases). TRBV5-3 is classed as an ORF, of uncertain function. V gave up 6 bases and J gave up 10 bases, with 22 bases separating them. The CDR3 has 15 residues. The CDR3 DNA follows: TGTGCCAGAACCCCCGGGAGGGGGAGGATAGGAAAACTGTTTTTT. It is translated as CARTPGRGRIGKLFF.

This clone has a handful of counts. The rearrangement joins TRBV7-9 to TRBJ2-1; D is perhaps TRBD2 (5 bases). The CDR3 loop spans 14 amino acids. Per germline, CDR1 SEHNR and CDR2 FQNEAQ (reference sequence). Trimming removed 5 bases from V and 4 bases from J, with 12 bases in between. The CDR3 region has the DNA TGTGCCAGCAGCAAGACTATAGCGTACAATGAGCAGTTCTTC. This codes for CASSKTIAYNEQFF. The variable domain in full, with the rest retrieved from reference TRBV7-9 and TRBJ2-1, is DTGVSQNPRHKITKRGQNVTFRCDPISEHNRLYWYRQTLGQGPEFLTYFQNEAQLEKSRLLSDRFSAERPKGSFSTLEIQRTEQGDSAMYLCASSKTIAYNEQFFGPGTRLTVL.

The chain carries TRBV3-1 (or the pseudogene TRBV3-2) and TRBJ1-3; unclear D gene. Trimming pared 1 base from V and 3 bases from J, leaving 13 bases between. The CDR3 sequence is 16 residues long. The germline CDR1 and CDR2 sequences are LGHDT and YNNKEL (reference sequence). CDR3: CASSQARVVGGNTIYF. The CDR3 bases are TGTGCCAGCAGCCAAGCTAGGGTTGTGGGTGGAAACACCATATATTTT.

The chain joins TRBV27 to TRBJ1-2; TRBD1 matches at 7 bases. The CDR3 loop spans 15 amino acids. The germline V gene has CDR1 MNHEY and CDR2 SMNVEV (reference sequence). V was clipped by 4 bases and J by 4 bases; unmatched bases: 9. The CDR3 bases are TGTGCCAGCAGTTCGAGGGACAGTCAGCCCTATGGCTACACCTTC. The encoded protein is CASSSRDSQPYGYTF.